The 18 T cell receptor beta chains reported below all come from one sample, sequenced in a study of Ad26.COV2.S vaccination and SARS-CoV-2 variants. Treatment denoted: around 19 received Ad26.COV2.S at low or high dose, single or two shots; five or six received placebo; per-sample allocation not given. Specimen acquisition occurred on day 63 following the initial vaccine or placebo injection. Assay used: immunoSEQ multiplex PCR; TCRdb lists only in-frame clones, some missing. The sample shows 440,000 or so clones, roughly 88% of them seen only once. The sequences come from peripheral blood, collected in a trial of Ad26.COV2.S vaccine versus placebo. Receptors were obtained from a person between 18 and 60 years old who received the Ad26.COV2.S COVID-19 vaccine or a placebo.

The chain joins TRBV7-2 to TRBJ1-5; D ambiguous. The CDR3 length is 14 residues. V dropped 5 bases and J dropped 6 bases, with 14 bases sitting between them. Per the germline V gene, CDR1 is SGHTA and CDR2 is FQGNSA. CDR3 sequence: CASSPRPGSQPQHF. The CDR3 DNA follows: TGTGCCAGCAGCCCCCGCCCTGGTAGTCAGCCCCAGCATTTT.

The chain carries TRBV2 and TRBJ2-2, with TRBD1 matching 8 bases. The length of the CDR3 is 18 residues. Per germline, CDR1 SNHLY and CDR2 FYNNEI. V dropped 5 bases and J dropped 6; count of bases not matched to a gene: 17. The CDR3 reads CASSPLDRVGSFAGELFF. The CDR3 region has the DNA TGTGCCAGCAGTCCCCTGGACAGGGTCGGTTCGTTTGCCGGGGAGCTGTTTTTT.

This clone was counted a few times. V usage is TRBV7-2 and J usage is TRBJ1-2, with 10 bases that match TRBD1. V was clipped by 5 bases and J by 9 bases; unmatched bases: 6. The CDR3 has 13 amino acids. Per germline, CDR1 SGHTA and CDR2 FQGNSA. The CDR3 sequence is CASSPGTGERYTF. CDR3 DNA: TGTGCCAGCAGCCCAGGGACAGGGGAACGCTACACCTTC.

The V gene is TRBV3-1 (or the pseudogene TRBV3-2), the J gene TRBJ2-3, with D possibly being TRBD2 (6 bases). Germline V gene sequence: CDR1 LGHDT, CDR2 YNNKEL (reference sequence). Trimming stripped 4 bases from V and 8 bases from J, with 10 bases between. The CDR3 covers 12 residues. CDR3 residues: CASSRGEATQYF. For the CDR3, the DNA is TGTGCCAGCAGCCGAGGGGAGGCTACGCAGTATTTT.

The chain joins TRBV29-1 to TRBJ2-2; the D is unclear. CDR3 length equals 13 residues. V was shortened by 3 bases and J by 1 base, with 6 bases between the two germline ends. Germline V gives CDR1 SQVTM, CDR2 ANQGSEA. CDR3 in amino acids: CSVDVVNTGELFF. The CDR3 bases are TGCAGCGTTGACGTAGTGAACACCGGGGAGCTGTTTTTT.

This clone has a single count. V usage is TRBV5-1 and J usage is TRBJ1-1; D perhaps matches TRBD1 (5 bases). This CDR3 contains 16 residues. The ends were cut back, 0 bases at V and 1 base at J, with 13 bases in the middle. CDR1 and CDR2 from the germline V gene are SGHRS and YFSETQ. CDR3 region: CASSLDWGRANTEAFF. The CDR3 region has the DNA TGCGCCAGCAGCTTGGACTGGGGCAGGGCGAACACTGAAGCTTTCTTT.

This clone was picked up one time. The chain couples TRBV6-1 to TRBJ2-2; weak D call: TRBD2 (6 bases). Germline V gene lookup returns CDR1 MNHNS and CDR2 SASEGT. Trimming cost V 0 bases and J 0 bases, with 11 bases left between them. There are 17 residues in the CDR3. CDR3 amino acids: CASSEAHLAANTGELFF. The CDR3 DNA follows: TGTGCCAGCAGTGAAGCGCATTTAGCGGCGAACACCGGGGAGCTGTTTTTT.

This clone was recorded once. CDR3 region: CSAGQGNEQFF. The CDR3 DNA reads as TGCAGCGCCGGGCAAGGCAATGAGCAGTTCTTC. The V and J genes are TRBV29-1 and TRBJ2-1; D is unresolved. Looked up from germline, CDR1 is SQVTM and CDR2 is ANQGSEA. V was trimmed by 7 bases and J by 6 bases, leaving 10 bases between them. This CDR3 region has 11 residues.

The genes are TRBV7-2 and TRBJ1-5; the D gene is possibly TRBD1 (5 bases). The CDR3 is 15 residues long. CDR1 and CDR2 (germline): SGHTA, FQGNSA. The V and J ends lost 2 bases and 7 bases respectively, with 15 bases between them. This CDR3 is CASSLRGGVRQPQHF. The CDR3 coding sequence is TGTGCCAGCAGCTTAAGGGGTGGTGTTAGGCAGCCCCAGCATTTT.

The chain employs TRBV14 and TRBJ2-2; the D gene could be TRBD1 or TRBD2 (5 bases each). The CDR3 is 15 amino acids. Germline lookup yields CDR1 SGHDN and CDR2 FVKESK. V lost 5 bases, J lost 1 base, and 11 bases lay in between. CDR3 residues: CASSVGPMNTGELFF. Here the CDR3 DNA reads TGTGCCAGCAGCGTGGGACCGATGAACACCGGGGAGCTGTTTTTT.

CDR3 sequence: CASNGQGRTEAFF. CDR3 DNA sequence: TGTGCCAGCAACGGACAGGGGCGGACTGAAGCTTTCTTT. V is TRBV6-5 and J is TRBJ1-1, with TRBD1 matching over 9 bases. Germline CDR1 MNHEY, CDR2 SVGAGI. Trimming at V came to 7 bases and at J to 5 bases, leaving 5 bases not matched to a gene. This CDR3 contains 13 residues.

This chain joins TRBV6-5 and TRBJ1-5, with a possible D match to TRBD1 (5 bases). Germline loops: CDR1 MNHEY, CDR2 SVGAGI. The CDR3 runs 14 residues. V lost 6 bases and J 0 bases, leaving 9 bases between the germline ends. The CDR3 protein is CASRQGNSNQPQHF. The CDR3 DNA is TGTGCCAGCAGGCAGGGCAATAGCAATCAGCCCCAGCATTTT.

The CDR3 sequence is CASGLGVGSEQYF. The CDR3 bases are TGTGCTAGTGGTTTGGGTGTAGGGTCCGAGCAGTACTTC. The chain couples TRBV12-5 to TRBJ2-7, with D hard to call. The CDR3 runs to 13 residues. Germline CDR1 reads LGHNT; CDR2 reads FRNRAP. V was pared by 1 base and J by 6 bases, with 10 bases between.

The V call is TRBV7-6, the J call TRBJ2-1, with D hard to call. V lost 4 bases and J lost 0, with 13 bases in between. The germline gives CDR1 SGHVS, CDR2 FNYEAQ. This CDR3 spans 16 amino acids. CDR3 DNA sequence: TGTGCCAGCAGCTCCGGAAGGGTTCGCTCCTACAATGAGCAGTTCTTC. It encodes CASSSGRVRSYNEQFF.

This chain uses TRBV13 with TRBJ2-4, with a tentative D call TRBD1 (5 bases). Trimming cost V 1 base and J 3 bases, with 10 bases left between them. The CDR3 has 15 residues. Germline V gene sequence: CDR1 PRHDT, CDR2 FYEKMQ (reference sequence). CDR3 DNA sequence: TGTGCCAGCAGCTTAGAGGCAGGGCTCAAAAACATTCAGTACTTC. It translates to CASSLEAGLKNIQYF.

Written as DNA, the CDR3 is TGTGCCAGCACCGGGACTAGCGGGAGGCTTAATAATGAGCAGTTCTTC. Amino acid sequence: CASTGTSGRLNNEQFF. The V and J genes are TRBV5-6 and TRBJ2-1; 15 bases fit TRBD2. V lost 6 bases to trimming and J lost 7 bases; unmatched junction nucleotides: 8. CDR3 length: 16 residues. Germline-derived CDR1 and CDR2 are SGHDT and YYEEEE.

The sample holds a few counts of this clone. This sequence joins TRBV7-8 and TRBJ1-6; D may be TRBD1 (6 bases). This CDR3 has 15 residues. Germline V CDR1 and CDR2: SGHVS, FQNEAQ. The V gene lost 3 bases and the J gene lost 3 bases, with 9 bases spanning the gap. Written as DNA, the CDR3 is TGTGCCAGCAGCTTCGCACAGGGCTATAATTCACCCCTCCACTTT. This sequence encodes CASSFAQGYNSPLHF.

In DNA form, the CDR3 reads TGTGCCAGCAGTTCCCACCAGACAGCCCCGTCCTACAATGAGCAGTTCTTC. This gives the protein CASSSHQTAPSYNEQFF. This chain connects TRBV27 to TRBJ2-1; maybe TRBD1 (5 bases). The germline V gene has CDR1 MNHEY and CDR2 SMNVEV (reference sequence). With 4 bases removed from V and 1 base from J, the gap between germline ends came to 17 bases. CDR3 size: 17 residues.